Listed below are T cell receptor beta chains from one sample, sequenced in a study of cytomegalovirus exposure and HLA in healthy donors. Measured with immunoSEQ multiplex PCR; TCRdb has only the in-frame clones, and not every one. Of approximately 200,000 clones listed, about four fifths were seen once; the top ten hold less than 6%. Material: PBMCs. These receptors all stem from a woman in her twenties or thirties in good health and CMV-seropositive. Each CDR3 is given with its conserved first and last residue. D genes are given only for firm matches. Clone sizes are given selectively: once, few, many, or a class where the clone is expanded.

j_call,clone_size,v_call,d_call,cdr3_aa,cdr3_nt
TRBJ2-3,NA,TRBV7-7,TRBD2,CASSLASGARTDTQYF,TGTGCTAGCAGCTTAGCTAGCGGGGCTCGCACAGATACGCAGTATTTT
TRBJ1-5,NA,TRBV29-1,NA,CSVSSGSSNQPQHF,TGCAGCGTTTCCTCAGGGTCGAGCAATCAGCCCCAGCATTTT
TRBJ1-2,once,TRBV5-1,TRBD1,CASREEGANYGYTF,TGCGCCAGCAGAGAGGAGGGGGCGAACTATGGCTACACCTTC
TRBJ1-4,once,TRBV5-1,TRBD1,CASSPDRSTRTEVKLFF,TGCGCCAGCAGCCCGGACAGGAGTACCCGAACAGAGGTAAAACTGTTTTTT
TRBJ2-6,NA,TRBV2,NA,CASSQDSGANVLTF,TGTGCCAGCAGCCAGGACTCTGGGGCCAACGTCCTGACTTTC
TRBJ1-4,NA,TRBV4-2,TRBD1,CASSQDLQGIGSTNEKLFF,TGTGCCAGCAGCCAAGATCTACAGGGGATCGGCTCGACTAATGAAAAACTGTTTTTT
TRBJ2-7,NA,TRBV15,TRBD2,CATSRMLMSGTYEQYF,TGTGCCACCAGCAGAATGCTAATGAGCGGGACTTACGAGCAGTACTTC
TRBJ1-1,NA,TRBV5-1,NA,CASSSSEMNTEAFF,TGCGCCAGCAGCTCAAGCGAGATGAACACTGAAGCTTTCTTT
TRBJ1-2,once,TRBV5-5,TRBD1,CASSSGQGPFWGYTF,TGTGCCAGCAGCTCGGGACAGGGGCCCTTCTGGGGCTACACCTTC
TRBJ2-2,NA,TRBV5-1,TRBD2,CASSGRATFPSNTGELFF,TGCGCCAGCAGCGGGAGGGCAACCTTCCCATCGAACACCGGGGAGCTGTTTTTT
TRBJ2-7,NA,TRBV10-1,NA,CASSESGTGYEQYF,TGCGCCAGCAGTGAGTCAGGCACAGGCTACGAGCAGTACTTC
TRBJ2-1,NA,TRBV2,TRBD1,CASSPPGQGSYNEQFF,TGTGCCAGCAGTCCACCGGGACAGGGCTCCTACAATGAGCAGTTCTTC
TRBJ2-5,once,TRBV29-1,TRBD2,CSVDVAGGETQYF,TGCAGCGTTGATGTAGCGGGGGGGGAGACCCAGTACTTC
TRBJ2-1,once,TRBV2,NA,CASTYNEQFF,TGTGCCAGCACTTACAATGAGCAGTTCTTC
TRBJ1-1,NA,TRBV27,TRBD1,CASSLSGTGGTEAFF,TGTGCCAGCAGTTTATCGGGGACAGGGGGCACTGAAGCTTTCTTT
TRBJ2-3,NA,TRBV18,TRBD2,CASSPRSGGTDTQYF,TGTGCCAGCTCACCGCGAAGCGGGGGCACAGATACGCAGTATTTT
TRBJ1-4,NA,TRBV5-6,NA,CASSLGQDLEKLFF,TGTGCCAGCAGCTTGGGTCAGGACTTAGAAAAACTGTTTTTT
TRBJ2-7,NA,TRBV6-5,TRBD2,CASSYSGGNEQYF,TGTGCCAGCAGTTACTCGGGGGGGAACGAGCAGTACTTC
TRBJ1-1,NA,TRBV19,TRBD1,CASSTIQGPMNTEAFF,TGTGCCAGTAGTACAATACAGGGGCCCATGAACACTGAAGCTTTCTTT
TRBJ1-5,NA,TRBV5-8,NA,CASSSTVGSNQPQHF,TGTGCCAGCAGCTCGACTGTTGGGAGCAATCAGCCCCAGCATTTT
TRBJ2-1,NA,TRBV7-8,NA,CASSLALGVSYNEQFF,TGTGCCAGCAGCTTAGCGTTAGGGGTATCCTACAATGAGCAGTTCTTC
TRBJ2-7,NA,TRBV10-3,NA,CAINRDSTYEQYF,TGTGCCATCAACCGGGACTCAACTTACGAGCAGTACTTC
TRBJ2-1,once,TRBV28,NA,CASSITLTGLGFF,TGTGCCAGCAGTATAACTTTGACAGGCCTGGGATTCTTC
TRBJ2-7,NA,TRBV9,NA,CASSPRTPPYEQYF,TGTGCCAGCAGCCCCCGGACACCCCCCTACGAGCAGTACTTC
TRBJ2-3,NA,TRBV4-2,NA,CASSQVPGSSGTDTQYF,TGTGCCAGCAGCCAAGTCCCGGGGTCGTCGGGCACAGATACGCAGTATTTT
TRBJ2-7,NA,TRBV25-1,TRBD1,CASSELQGIYF,TGTGCCAGCAGTGAATTACAGGGGATATACTTC
TRBJ2-7,NA,TRBV7-2,TRBD1,CASSLRTGGKNEQYF,TGTGCCAGCAGCTTAAGGACAGGGGGCAAGAACGAGCAGTACTTC
TRBJ1-5,once,TRBV6-1,NA,CASSEGGNWAYNQPQHF,TGTGCCAGCAGTGAGGGGGGGAATTGGGCTTACAATCAGCCCCAGCATTTT
TRBJ2-7,NA,TRBV14,TRBD1,CASSGTGYVEQYF,TGTGCCAGCAGCGGGACAGGGTATGTCGAGCAGTACTTC
TRBJ1-2,NA,TRBV5-1,TRBD1,CASSFDRGGGYTF,TGCGCCAGCAGCTTTGACAGGGGCGGAGGCTACACCTTC
TRBJ1-5,NA,TRBV7-9,NA,CSSSLAAGAGRVSNQPQHF,TGTTCCAGCAGCTTAGCAGCGGGGGCAGGACGAGTGAGCAATCAGCCCCAGCATTTT
TRBJ1-2,NA,TRBV7-9,NA,CASSLALTGSRYGYTF,TGTGCCAGCAGCTTAGCGCTGACAGGATCGCGCTATGGCTACACCTTC
TRBJ2-3,NA,TRBV19,TRBD2,CASSASGAGGLSDTQYF,TGTGCCAGTAGTGCCTCGGGAGCGGGGGGGCTGTCAGATACGCAGTATTTT
TRBJ1-2,few,TRBV6-1,NA,CASRGANYGYTF,TGTGCCAGCAGGGGAGCTAACTATGGCTACACCTTC
TRBJ2-7,NA,TRBV6-1,NA,CASSEESSYEQYF,TGTGCCAGCAGTGAAGAGAGCTCCTACGAGCAGTACTTC
TRBJ2-3,NA,TRBV5-1,TRBD1,CASSLRDRGTDTQYF,TGCGCCAGCAGCTTGCGGGACAGGGGGACAGATACGCAGTATTTT
TRBJ2-7,once,TRBV6-1,NA,CASSEAPGLNYEQYF,TGTGCCAGCAGTGAAGCCCCGGGATTGAACTACGAGCAGTACTTC
TRBJ2-4,NA,TRBV28,NA,CASSTTRFQNIQYF,TGTGCCAGCTCCACGACTAGGTTCCAAAACATTCAGTACTTC
TRBJ2-7,NA,TRBV2,NA,CASSEQGSEQYF,TGTGCCAGCAGTGAACAGGGGTCGGAGCAGTACTTC
TRBJ1-3,NA,TRBV7-2,NA,CASSPRQFSGNTIYF,TGTGCCAGCAGCCCCCGACAGTTCTCTGGAAACACCATATATTTT
TRBJ1-1,NA,TRBV18,TRBD1,CASSKTGTGPTLNTEAFF,TGTGCCAGCTCCAAGACCGGGACAGGACCTACCCTGAACACTGAAGCTTTCTTT
TRBJ2-5,once,TRBV11-3,TRBD2,CASSSLSGGWETQYF,TGTGCCAGCAGCTCACTATCGGGAGGTTGGGAGACCCAGTACTTC
TRBJ1-1,NA,TRBV14,TRBD1,CASSQDRGWQGASMNTEAFF,TGTGCCAGCAGCCAAGATAGGGGTTGGCAGGGGGCGAGTATGAACACTGAAGCTTTCTTT